This is a list of T cell receptor beta chains from one sample in a study of radiotherapy plus CTLA-4 blockade in lung cancer. Profiling relied on immunoSEQ multiplex PCR, and the TCRdb table lists in-frame clones only, not all of them. The data show around 50,000 clones, with around nine tenths seen just once and over 15% held by the top ten. Sample: peripheral blood, taken from a patient treated with radiotherapy plus ipilimumab. These receptors all come from a human donor with non-small cell lung cancer that progressed on radiotherapy plus ipilimumab. Some clones in this sample may be carry-over from other donors' samples. Each CDR3 is given with its conserved first and last residue. D genes are given only for firm matches. The size field is filled for only some rows; it gives once, few, many or a size class.

d_call j_call v_call clone_size cdr3_nt cdr3_aa
. TRBJ1-5 TRBV7-3 . TGTGCCAGCAGCTTAAGACAGAATAGCAATCAGCCCCAGCATTTT CASSLRQNSNQPQHF
TRBD1 TRBJ2-2 TRBV6-1 . TGTGCCAGCGGACAGGGGTGGCCCGGGGAGCTGTTTTTT CASGQGWPGELFF
. TRBJ1-5 TRBV30 . TGTGCCTGGAGTGGTCAGTGGGGGGAGGGTCAGCCCCAGCATTTT CAWSGQWGEGQPQHF
. TRBJ1-2 TRBV7-9 . TGTGCCAGCAGCTTCGAACTGCCCCCAAGGGAGGGCTACACCTTC CASSFELPPREGYTF
. TRBJ1-1 TRBV28 few TGTGCCAGCAGGGCAGCGGGACCCCATCCTGAAGCTTTCTTT CASRAAGPHPEAFF
. TRBJ2-3 TRBV6-5 . TGTGCCAGCAGTTACACTAGCCTCTCGACTGGCGGGCAGTATTTT CASSYTSLSTGGQYF
TRBD1 TRBJ1-1 TRBV9 . TGTGCCAGCAGCGTACAGGGGGTAAACACTGAAGCTTTCTTT CASSVQGVNTEAFF
. TRBJ2-2 TRBV6-6 . TGTGCCAGCACGGACTCGGCGCTGGGGGAGCTGTTTTTT CASTDSALGELFF
. TRBJ1-2 TRBV10-1 . TGCGCCAGCAGTGAATCTGCGACAAGGGGCGGCTACACCTTC CASSESATRGGYTF
. TRBJ2-1 TRBV7-9 . TGTGCCAGCAGCTTAGGCGGCTCCTACAATGAGCAGTTCTTC CASSLGGSYNEQFF
TRBD2 TRBJ2-5 TRBV9 . TGTGCCAGCAGCGCCGGGACTAGCGGAGGGCAAGAGACCCAGTACTTC CASSAGTSGGQETQYF
TRBD2 TRBJ2-3 TRBV10-2 . TGCGCCAGCAGTGAAGCGGGGGCCGCCACAGATACGCAGTATTTT CASSEAGAATDTQYF
. TRBJ2-1 TRBV27 . TGTGCCAGCATCGAACTGGGCGAGCAGTTCTTC CASIELGEQFF
TRBD2 TRBJ2-1 TRBV4-2 . TGTGCCAGCAGCCAAGGGACTAGCGGATCCAATGAGCAGTTCTTC CASSQGTSGSNEQFF
. TRBJ2-7 TRBV9 . TGTGCCAGCTCCCCCCGGGGGGACATCTACGAGCAGTACTTC CASSPRGDIYEQYF
. TRBJ1-3 TRBV7-2 . TGTGCCAGCAGCCACACCCATGCACCTGGAAACACCATATATTTT CASSHTHAPGNTIYF
TRBD2 TRBJ2-3 TRBV7-6 . TGTGCCAGCAGCTTAATAGCGGCGGGGGGAGATACGCAGTATTTT CASSLIAAGGDTQYF
TRBD2 TRBJ2-1 TRBV23-1 . TGCGCCAGCAGTCGGAGTAGCGGGGGTCACAATGAGCAGTTCTTC CASSRSSGGHNEQFF
. TRBJ1-1 TRBV29-1 . TGCAGCGTTGAAGTGGGGCAGGGGGAAGCTTTCTTT CSVEVGQGEAFF
TRBD2 TRBJ2-1 TRBV13 . TGTGCCACCGGCGGGGGACCTTACAATGAGCAGTTCTTC CATGGGPYNEQFF
TRBD1 TRBJ1-2 TRBV6-1 . TGTGCCAGCAGTGAATCGGGGGACAGGCTCCCCTATGGCTACACCTTC CASSESGDRLPYGYTF
TRBD2 TRBJ2-2 TRBV12-5 . TGTGCTAGTGGTTCCGGACTAGCGGGAGGGGACACCGGGGAGCTGTTTTTT CASGSGLAGGDTGELFF
TRBD2 TRBJ2-4 TRBV5-6 . TGTGCCAGCAGCCCGGGACTAGCGGTCGGGGCCAAAAACATTCAGTACTTC CASSPGLAVGAKNIQYF
TRBD1 TRBJ1-3 TRBV6-5 . TGTGCCAGCAGTATCATGACAGGGGCTGGAAACACCATATATTTT CASSIMTGAGNTIYF
. TRBJ2-3 TRBV2 . TGTGCCAGCAGGAGGGAGGATACGCAGTATTTT CASRREDTQYF
TRBD1 TRBJ2-2 TRBV5-4 . TGTGCCAGCAGCTCATGGACAGGGGGGAACACCGGGGAGCTGTTTTTT CASSSWTGGNTGELFF
. TRBJ1-4 TRBV19 once TGTGCCAGTAGGTTCCCACCGGGGGATAATGAAAAACTGTTTTTT CASRFPPGDNEKLFF
TRBD1 TRBJ2-1 TRBV10-2 . TGCGCCAGCAGAGACAGGGTTAATGAGCAGTTCTTC CASRDRVNEQFF
TRBD1 TRBJ2-4 TRBV4-1 . TGCGCCAGCAGCCAAGAAGGAATAGGGGGCAGGAACATTCAGTACTTC CASSQEGIGGRNIQYF
. TRBJ2-2 TRBV2 . TGTGCCAGCAGGAGAGAGGTCTCCGGGGAGCTGTTTTTT CASRREVSGELFF
. TRBJ1-2 TRBV7-7 . TGTGCCAGCAGCCAACCCGACACGCGCTATGGCTACACCTTC CASSQPDTRYGYTF
TRBD2 TRBJ2-1 TRBV25-1 . TGTGCCAGCAGTGAAACTAGCGGTTATGGCAATGAGCAGTTCTTC CASSETSGYGNEQFF
. TRBJ1-5 TRBV7-2 . TGTGCCAGCAGCTTATACCCAGGGCCCAATCAGCCCCAGCATTTT CASSLYPGPNQPQHF
. TRBJ2-2 TRBV6-6 . TGTGCCAGCAGTTACGAACAGAACACCGGGGAGCTGTTTTTT CASSYEQNTGELFF
TRBD2 TRBJ2-7 TRBV6-1 . TGTGCCAGCAGTGAACTAGCGGGGAGCTCCTACGAGCAGTACTTC CASSELAGSSYEQYF
. TRBJ2-7 TRBV18 once TGTGCCAGCTCACCAGGCCGAATCTCCTACGAGCAGTACTTC CASSPGRISYEQYF
. TRBJ1-1 TRBV19 . TGTGCCAGTAGTATAGTCCCGAGGAGGTCGAACACTGAAGCTTTCTTT CASSIVPRRSNTEAFF
. TRBJ2-7 TRBV11-2 few TGTGCCAGCAGCTTAAGTCCGGGTTTAAACGAGCAGTACTTC CASSLSPGLNEQYF
. TRBJ1-2 TRBV5-6 few TGTGCCAGCAGCTTGTTAACGCGGAGTTGGGATGGCTACACCTTC CASSLLTRSWDGYTF
. TRBJ2-1 TRBV25-1 . TGTGCCAGCAGTGAGCCGGGCTCCTACAATGAGCAGTTCTTC CASSEPGSYNEQFF
. TRBJ1-1 TRBV10-2 . TGCGCCAGCAGTGACCTAGTCCTTATGGAGAACACTGAAGCTTTCTTT CASSDLVLMENTEAFF
. TRBJ1-1 TRBV27 . TGTGCCAGCAGTTCTCTACAGTTTACTGAAGCTTTCTTT CASSSLQFTEAFF
. TRBJ1-2 TRBV7-9 . TGTGCCAGCAGCTTAGTCCCTTCTGGCTACACCTTC CASSLVPSGYTF
. TRBJ2-5 TRBV25-1 . TGTGCCAGCAGTGAATTAGGCAGGGATGAGACCCAGTACTTC CASSELGRDETQYF
. TRBJ2-7 TRBV27 . TGTGCCAGCAGTAGGGGACATAGGAAGGAGCAGTACTTC CASSRGHRKEQYF
. TRBJ2-5 TRBV7-2 . TGTGCCAGCAGCTTAGGGGGCGGGATGGAGACCCAGTACTTC CASSLGGGMETQYF
. TRBJ1-6 TRBV27 . TGTGCCAGCAGCAGACAGGCCCACTACTCACCCCTCCACTTT CASSRQAHYSPLHF
TRBD2 TRBJ2-2 TRBV4-3 once TGCGCCAGCAGCCAACAATATGGACTAGCCGACACCGGGGAGCTGTTTTTT CASSQQYGLADTGELFF
TRBD1 TRBJ1-2 TRBV27 . TGTGCCAGCAGTCCAAGGACAGGGGGCTTGGTCGGTGGCTACACCTTC CASSPRTGGLVGGYTF
. TRBJ2-7 TRBV7-8 . TGTGCCAGCAGCTTAGGGGCGGGCCGAAGCTCCTACGAGCAGTACTTC CASSLGAGRSSYEQYF
TRBD2 TRBJ2-1 TRBV7-3 . TGTGCCAGCAGCTCTCTCCGGGGGGGGCAACGCAATGAGCAGTTCTTC CASSSLRGGQRNEQFF
TRBD1 TRBJ1-5 TRBV30 once TGTGCCTGGAGACCCTCCGGGACAGGGGAGGGTCAGCCCCAGCATTTT CAWRPSGTGEGQPQHF
. TRBJ2-7 TRBV27 . TGTGCCAGCGATTCCGGGAGAAACTACGAGCAGTACTTC CASDSGRNYEQYF
TRBD2 TRBJ2-7 TRBV14 . TGTGCCAGCAGCTTCTTTGGGTTAGCGGGCGAGCAGTACTTC CASSFFGLAGEQYF
. TRBJ1-2 TRBV14 once TGTGCCAGCAGCCAAGGTAACAGCTATGGCTACACCTTC CASSQGNSYGYTF
TRBD2 TRBJ2-7 TRBV14 . TGTGCCAGCAGTCATCTGACTAGCGGGAGGACCTACGAGCAGTACTTC CASSHLTSGRTYEQYF
TRBD2 TRBJ2-7 TRBV7-2 . TGTGCCAGCAGCTTAATGCAAGCGGGAGATGGTAGCTACGAGCAGTACTTC CASSLMQAGDGSYEQYF
. TRBJ2-3 TRBV5-1 . TGCGCCAGCAGCTTGGTAGGGTCAGGGCCAGATACGCAGTATTTT CASSLVGSGPDTQYF
TRBD1 TRBJ2-7 TRBV27 once TGTGCCAGCAGTTTATCGACAGGGGAGACCTACGAGCAGTACTTC CASSLSTGETYEQYF